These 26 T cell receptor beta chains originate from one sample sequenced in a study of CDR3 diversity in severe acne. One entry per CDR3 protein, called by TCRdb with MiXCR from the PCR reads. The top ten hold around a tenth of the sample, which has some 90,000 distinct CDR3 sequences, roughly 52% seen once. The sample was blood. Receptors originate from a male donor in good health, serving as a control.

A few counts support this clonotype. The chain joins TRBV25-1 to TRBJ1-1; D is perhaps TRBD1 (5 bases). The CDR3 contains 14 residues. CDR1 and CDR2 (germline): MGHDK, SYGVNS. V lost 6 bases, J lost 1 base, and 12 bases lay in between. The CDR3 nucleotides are TGTGCCAGCAGCTTTGGGGCCGCGAACACTGAAGCTTTCTTT. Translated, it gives CASSFGAANTEAFF. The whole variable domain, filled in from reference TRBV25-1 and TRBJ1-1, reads EADIYQTPRYLVIGTGKKITLECSQTMGHDKMYWYQQDPGMELHLIHYSYGVNSTEKGDLSSESTVSRIRTEHFPLTLESARPSHTSQYLCASSFGAANTEAFFGQGTRLTVV.

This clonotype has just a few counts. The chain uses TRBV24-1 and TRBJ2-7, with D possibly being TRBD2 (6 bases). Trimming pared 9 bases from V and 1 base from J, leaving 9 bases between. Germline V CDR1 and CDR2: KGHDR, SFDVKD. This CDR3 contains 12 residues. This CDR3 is CATSAGSYEQYF. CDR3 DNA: TGTGCCACCTCCGCGGGATCCTACGAGCAGTACTTC.

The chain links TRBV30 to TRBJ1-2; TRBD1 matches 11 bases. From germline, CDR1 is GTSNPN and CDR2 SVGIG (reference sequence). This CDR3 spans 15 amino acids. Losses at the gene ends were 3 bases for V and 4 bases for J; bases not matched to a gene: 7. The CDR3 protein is CAWSRGTGGVYGYTF. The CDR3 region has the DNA TGTGCCTGGAGCCGAGGGACAGGGGGTGTCTATGGCTACACCTTC.

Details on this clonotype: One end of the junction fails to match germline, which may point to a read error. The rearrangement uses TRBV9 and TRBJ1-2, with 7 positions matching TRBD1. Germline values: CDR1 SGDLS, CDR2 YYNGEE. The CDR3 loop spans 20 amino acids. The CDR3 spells CASSGPKVQDRVQFNYDYTF. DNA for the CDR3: TGTGCCAGCAGCGGGCCAAAGGTGCAAGACAGGGTCCAATTTAACTATGACTACACCTTC. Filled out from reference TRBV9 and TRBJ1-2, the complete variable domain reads DSGVTQTPKHLITATGQRVTLRCSPRSGDLSVYWYQQSLDQGLQFLIQYYNGEERAKGNILERFSAQQFPDLHSELNLSSLELGDSALYFCASSGPKVQDRVQFNYDYTFGSGTRLTVV.

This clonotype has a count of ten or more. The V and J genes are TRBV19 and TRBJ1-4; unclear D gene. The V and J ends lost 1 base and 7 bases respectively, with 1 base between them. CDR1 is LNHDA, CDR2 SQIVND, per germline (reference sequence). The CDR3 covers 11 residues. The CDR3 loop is CASSIGEKLFF. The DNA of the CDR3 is TGTGCCAGTAGTATAGGTGAAAAACTGTTTTTT. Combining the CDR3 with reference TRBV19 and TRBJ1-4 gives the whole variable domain DGGITQSPKYLFRKEGQNVTLSCEQNLNHDAMYWYRQDPGQGLRLIYYSQIVNDFQKGDIAEGYSVSREKKESFPLTVTSAQKNPTAFYLCASSIGEKLFFGSGTQLSVL.

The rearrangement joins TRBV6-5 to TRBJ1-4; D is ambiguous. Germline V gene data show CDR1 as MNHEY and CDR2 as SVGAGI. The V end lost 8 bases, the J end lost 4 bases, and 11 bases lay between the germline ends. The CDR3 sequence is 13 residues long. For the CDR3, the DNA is TGTGCCAGCGGGCGGGAGCTTAATGAAAAACTGTTTTTT. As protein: CASGRELNEKLFF.

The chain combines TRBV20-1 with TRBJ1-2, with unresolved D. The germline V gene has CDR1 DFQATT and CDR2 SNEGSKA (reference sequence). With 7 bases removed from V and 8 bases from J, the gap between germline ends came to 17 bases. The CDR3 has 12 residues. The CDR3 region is CSESERVLGYTF. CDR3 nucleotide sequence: TGCAGTGAATCGGAAAGGGTCTTGGGCTACACCTTC.

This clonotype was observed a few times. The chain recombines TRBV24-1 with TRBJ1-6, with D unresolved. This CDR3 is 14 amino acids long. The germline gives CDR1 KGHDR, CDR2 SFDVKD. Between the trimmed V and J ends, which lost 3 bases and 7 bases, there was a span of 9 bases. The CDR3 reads CATSDRTVNSPLHF. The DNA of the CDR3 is TGTGCCACCAGTGATCGTACTGTGAATTCACCCCTCCACTTT.

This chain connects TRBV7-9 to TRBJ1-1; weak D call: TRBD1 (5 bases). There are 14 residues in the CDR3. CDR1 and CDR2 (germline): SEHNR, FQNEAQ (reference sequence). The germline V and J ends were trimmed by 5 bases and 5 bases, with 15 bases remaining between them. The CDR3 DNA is TGTGCCAGCAGCCAAGGCCCAGGGAAGACTGAAGCTTTCTTT. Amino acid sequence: CASSQGPGKTEAFF.

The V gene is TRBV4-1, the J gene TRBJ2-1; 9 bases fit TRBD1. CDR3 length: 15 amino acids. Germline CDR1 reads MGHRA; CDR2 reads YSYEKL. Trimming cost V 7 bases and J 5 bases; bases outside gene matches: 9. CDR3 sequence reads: CASTEGTGLNNEQFF. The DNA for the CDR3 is TGCGCCAGCACCGAAGGGACAGGGTTGAACAATGAGCAGTTCTTC.

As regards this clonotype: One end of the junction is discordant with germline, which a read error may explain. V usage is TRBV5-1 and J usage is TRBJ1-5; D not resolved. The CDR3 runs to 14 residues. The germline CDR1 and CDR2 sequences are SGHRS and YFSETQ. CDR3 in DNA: TGTGCCACCAGCAGAGTAGAGGTCGGTCAGCCCCAGCATTTT. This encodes CATSRVEVGQPQHF.

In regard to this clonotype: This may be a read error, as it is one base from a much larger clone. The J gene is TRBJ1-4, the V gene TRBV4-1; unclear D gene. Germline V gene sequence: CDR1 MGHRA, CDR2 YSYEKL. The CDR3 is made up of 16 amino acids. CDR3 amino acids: CASSQEASATNEELFF. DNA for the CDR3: TGCGCCAGCAGCCAAGAGGCGTCGGCAACTAATGAAGAACTGTTTTTT.

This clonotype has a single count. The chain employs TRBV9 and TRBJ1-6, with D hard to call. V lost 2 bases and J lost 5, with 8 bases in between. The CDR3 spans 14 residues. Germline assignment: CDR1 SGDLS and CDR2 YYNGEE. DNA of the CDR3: TGTGCCAGCAGCGTTACACTCGATAATTCACCCCTCCACTTT. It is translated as CASSVTLDNSPLHF.

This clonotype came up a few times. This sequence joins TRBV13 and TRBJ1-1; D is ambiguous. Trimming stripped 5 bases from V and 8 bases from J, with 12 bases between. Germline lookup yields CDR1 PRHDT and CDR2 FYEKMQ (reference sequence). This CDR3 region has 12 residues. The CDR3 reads CASSPEGEEAFF. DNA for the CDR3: TGTGCCAGCAGCCCCGAAGGCGAAGAAGCTTTCTTT.

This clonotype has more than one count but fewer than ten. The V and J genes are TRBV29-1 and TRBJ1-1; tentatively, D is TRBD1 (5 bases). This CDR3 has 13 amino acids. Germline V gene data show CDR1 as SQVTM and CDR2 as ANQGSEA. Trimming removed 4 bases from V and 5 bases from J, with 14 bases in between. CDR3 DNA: TGCAGCGTTGTGGACACCGAGGGGACTGAAGCTTTCTTT. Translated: CSVVDTEGTEAFF.

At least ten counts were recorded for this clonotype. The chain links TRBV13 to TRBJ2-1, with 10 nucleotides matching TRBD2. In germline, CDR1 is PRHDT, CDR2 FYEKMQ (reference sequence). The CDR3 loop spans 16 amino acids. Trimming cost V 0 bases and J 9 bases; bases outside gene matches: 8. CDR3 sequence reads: CASSLGAGGDISEQFF. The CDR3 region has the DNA TGTGCCAGCAGCTTAGGAGCGGGAGGGGATATTAGTGAGCAGTTCTTC.

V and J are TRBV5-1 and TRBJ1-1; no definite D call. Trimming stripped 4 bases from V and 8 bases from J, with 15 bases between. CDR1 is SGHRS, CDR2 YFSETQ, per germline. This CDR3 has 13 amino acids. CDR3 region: CASSPYVGEEAFF. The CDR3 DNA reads TGCGCCAGCAGCCCCTACGTAGGAGAGGAAGCTTTCTTT.

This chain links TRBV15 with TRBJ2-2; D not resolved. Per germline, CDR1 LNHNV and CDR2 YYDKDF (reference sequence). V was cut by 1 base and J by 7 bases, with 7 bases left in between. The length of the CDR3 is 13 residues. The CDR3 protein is CATSRAFGGELFF. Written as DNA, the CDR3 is TGTGCCACCAGCAGAGCCTTTGGCGGGGAGCTGTTTTTT. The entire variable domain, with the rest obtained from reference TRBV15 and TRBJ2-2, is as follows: DAMVIQNPRYQVTQFGKPVTLSCSQTLNHNVMYWYQQKSSQAPKLLFHYYDKDFNNEADTPDNFQSRRPNTSFCFLDIRSPGLGDTAMYLCATSRAFGGELFFGEGSRLTVL.

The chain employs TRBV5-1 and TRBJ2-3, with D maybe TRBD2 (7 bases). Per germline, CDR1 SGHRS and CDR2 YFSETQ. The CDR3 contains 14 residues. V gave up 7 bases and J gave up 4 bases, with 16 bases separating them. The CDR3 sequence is CASCSTGGADTQYF. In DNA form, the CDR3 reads TGCGCCAGCTGCTCTACGGGGGGCGCAGATACGCAGTATTTT. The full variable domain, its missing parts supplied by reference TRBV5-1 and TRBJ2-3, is KAGVTQTPRYLIKTRGQQVTLSCSPISGHRSVSWYQQTPGQGLQFLFEYFSETQRNKGNFPGRFSGRQFSNSRSEMNVSTLELGDSALYLCASCSTGGADTQYFGPGTRLTVL.

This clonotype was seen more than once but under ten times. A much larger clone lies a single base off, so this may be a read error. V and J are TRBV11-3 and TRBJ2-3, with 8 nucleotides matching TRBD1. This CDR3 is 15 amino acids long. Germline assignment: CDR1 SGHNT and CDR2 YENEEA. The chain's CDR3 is CAGRLGQGPSDTQYF. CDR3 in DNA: TGTGCCGGCAGACTCGGACAGGGCCCCAGTGATACGCAGTATTTT.

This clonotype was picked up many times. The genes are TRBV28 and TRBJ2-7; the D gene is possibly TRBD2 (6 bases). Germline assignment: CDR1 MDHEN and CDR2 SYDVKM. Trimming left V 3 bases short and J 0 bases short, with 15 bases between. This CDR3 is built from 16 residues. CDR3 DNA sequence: TGTGCCAGCAGTTTGCGGGGCCATATAGGCTCCTACGAGCAGTACTTC. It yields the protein CASSLRGHIGSYEQYF.

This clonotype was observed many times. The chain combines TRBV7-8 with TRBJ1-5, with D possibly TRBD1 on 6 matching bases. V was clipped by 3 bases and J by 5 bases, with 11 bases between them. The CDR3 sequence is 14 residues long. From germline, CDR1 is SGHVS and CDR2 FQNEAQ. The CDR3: CASSLVGGDQPQHF. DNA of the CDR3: TGTGCCAGCAGCTTGGTAGGGGGGGATCAGCCCCAGCATTTT. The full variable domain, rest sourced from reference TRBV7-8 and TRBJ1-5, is GAGVSQSPRYKVAKRGQDVALRCDPISGHVSLFWYQQALGQGPEFLTYFQNEAQLDKSGLPSDRFFAERPEGSVSTLKIQRTQQEDSAVYLCASSLVGGDQPQHFGDGTRLSIL.

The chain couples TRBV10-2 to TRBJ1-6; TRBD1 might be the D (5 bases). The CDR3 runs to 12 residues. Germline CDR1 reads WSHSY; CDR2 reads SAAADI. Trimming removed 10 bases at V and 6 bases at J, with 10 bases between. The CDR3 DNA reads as TGCGCCACCTCGACAGTTAATTCACCCCTCCACTTT. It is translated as CATSTVNSPLHF.

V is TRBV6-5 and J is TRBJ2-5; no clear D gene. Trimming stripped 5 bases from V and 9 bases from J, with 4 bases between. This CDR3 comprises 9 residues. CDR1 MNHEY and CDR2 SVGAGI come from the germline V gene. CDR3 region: CASSGPQYF. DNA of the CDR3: TGTGCCAGCAGTGGGCCCCAGTACTTC.

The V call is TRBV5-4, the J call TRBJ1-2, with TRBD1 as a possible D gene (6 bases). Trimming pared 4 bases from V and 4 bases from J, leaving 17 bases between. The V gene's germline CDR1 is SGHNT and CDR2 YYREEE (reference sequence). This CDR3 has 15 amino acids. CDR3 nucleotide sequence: TGTGCCAGCAGCAAAATACAGGGCTCCGGCTATGGCTACACCTTC. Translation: CASSKIQGSGYGYTF.

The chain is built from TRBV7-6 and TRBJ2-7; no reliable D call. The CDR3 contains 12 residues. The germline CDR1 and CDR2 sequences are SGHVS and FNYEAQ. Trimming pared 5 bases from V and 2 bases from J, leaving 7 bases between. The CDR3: CASSPRAYEQYF. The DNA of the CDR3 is TGTGCCAGCAGCCCCCGGGCCTACGAGCAGTACTTC. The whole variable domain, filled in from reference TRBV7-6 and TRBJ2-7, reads GAGVSQSPRYKVTKRGQDVALRCDPISGHVSLYWYRQALGQGPEFLTYFNYEAQQDKSGLPNDRFSAERPEGSISTLTIQRTEQRDSAMYRCASSPRAYEQYFGPGTRLTVT.